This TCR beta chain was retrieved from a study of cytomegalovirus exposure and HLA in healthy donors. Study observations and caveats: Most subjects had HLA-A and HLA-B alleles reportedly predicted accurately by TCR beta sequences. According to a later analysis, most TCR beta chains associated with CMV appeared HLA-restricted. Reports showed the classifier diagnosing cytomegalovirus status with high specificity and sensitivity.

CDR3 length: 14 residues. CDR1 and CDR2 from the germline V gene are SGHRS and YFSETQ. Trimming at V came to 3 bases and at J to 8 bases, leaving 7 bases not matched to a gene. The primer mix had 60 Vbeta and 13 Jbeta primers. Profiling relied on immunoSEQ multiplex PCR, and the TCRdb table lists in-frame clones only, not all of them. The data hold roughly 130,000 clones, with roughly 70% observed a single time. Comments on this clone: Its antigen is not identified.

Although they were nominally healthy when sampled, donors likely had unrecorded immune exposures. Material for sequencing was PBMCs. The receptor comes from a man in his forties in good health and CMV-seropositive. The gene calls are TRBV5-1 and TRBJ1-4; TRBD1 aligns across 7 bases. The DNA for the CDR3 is TGCGCCAGCAGCTCGACAGGGATCAGGGAAAAACTGTTTTTT. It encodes CASSSTGIREKLFF.